This T cell receptor (beta chain) originates from a study of shared clonotypes between healthy human individuals. Replicate PCRs were loaded with approximately 310 ng DNA from unsorted PBMC, approximately 31,000 T cell genomes. Unsorted PBMC DNA was sequenced on ten immunoSEQ deep assay plates. Under the authors' procedure: Filtering differed, since immunoSEQ gave only junction sequences and no quality scores. Clones were read by immunoSEQ multiplex PCR, and TCRdb kept only the in-frame ones, dropping some. V, J and clone size reflect that table, while D and trimming were determined from the DNA. The sample has about 520,000 clones, over 70% seen once; the top ten hold about 13%. The CDR3 totals 21 residues. Germline CDR1 and CDR2: SGHRS and YFSETQ. With V trimmed by 4 bases and J by 7 bases, 24 bases remained unmatched.

The J gene is TRBJ2-1, the V gene TRBV5-1; TRBD1 agrees at 12 bases. Sequenced: PBMCs. The clonotype comes from a woman between 40 and 50 years old in good health. Some clones in this sample may be carry-over from other donors' samples. CDR3 in DNA: TGCGCCAGCAGCATACCGTCTGCCGGGACAGGGGGCGTCGAGGGTGATAATGAGCAGTTCTTC. Translation: CASSIPSAGTGGVEGDNEQFF.